Presented here are 21 T cell receptor beta chains from one specimen sequenced in a study of blood T cell repertoires in COVID-19. The protocol was immunoSEQ multiplex PCR, while the TCRdb copy is restricted to in-frame clones and leaves out a portion. Counted here are approximately 200,000 clones, about nine tenths occurring once; the ten biggest clones make up about 1.2%. Sample: PBMCs or T cells enriched from blood (not recorded which). These receptors were taken from a man aged 30 to 45 who had recovered from COVID-19.

J is TRBJ2-6 and V is TRBV21-1; the D call TRBD1 from the table was never checked on the DNA. TRBV21-1 counts as a pseudogene. This CDR3 is built from 23 residues. CDR3 DNA: TGTGCCAGCAGCAATGATAGGGGCGGACACCGCACAAAACTAAGCTCTGGGGCCAACGTCCTGACTTTC. It is translated as CASSNDRGGHRTKLSSGANVLTF.

This clone was recorded once. The rearrangement joins TRBV5-6 to TRBJ1-1; no clear D. Germline CDR1 SGHDT, CDR2 YYEEEE. The CDR3 consists of 14 residues. V lost 4 bases and J 3 bases, leaving 13 bases between the germline ends. The CDR3 region has the DNA TGTGCCAGCAGCCTGGGAGAAAGCGACACTGAAGCTTTCTTT. Translating it yields CASSLGESDTEAFF.

CDR3 in amino acids: CASSLASGINYNEQFF. The CDR3, as DNA: TGTGCCAGCAGCTTGGCTAGCGGGATAAACTACAATGAGCAGTTCTTC. The V and J genes are TRBV5-4 and TRBJ2-1; 9 nucleotides align to TRBD2. J gave up 3 bases and V 0 bases, and 4 bases lay outside the gene matches. Per germline, CDR1 SGHNT and CDR2 YYREEE (reference sequence). This CDR3 has 16 residues.

The CDR3 DNA reads as TGCGCCAGCAGCCCCCGGACAGGGCTTCCCCCAGATACGCAGTATTTT. Its protein is CASSPRTGLPPDTQYF. The chain joins TRBV4-1 to TRBJ2-3; 8 bases match TRBD1. The CDR3 is 16 residues long. Germline CDR1 and CDR2: MGHRA and YSYEKL. The V gene end was trimmed by 4 bases and the J gene end by 4 bases; junction bases not matched to a gene: 10.

CDR3 region: CASSPTGIYGYTF. CDR3 DNA sequence: TGTGCCAGCAGTCCAACAGGGATCTATGGCTACACCTTC. J is TRBJ1-2 and V is TRBV12-3 or TRBV12-4, with D maybe TRBD1 (6 bases). The CDR3 length is 13 residues. V lost 5 bases and J lost 4, with 11 bases in between.

This chain connects TRBV6-2 or TRBV6-3 to TRBJ2-1; D remains unclear. Germline V gene sequence: CDR1 MNHEY, CDR2 SVGEGT. This CDR3 region has 12 residues. V lost 3 bases and J 4 bases, leaving 4 bases between the germline ends. CDR3 DNA: TGTGCCAGCAGTTATTCTTACAATGAGCAGTTCTTC. It specifies CASSYSYNEQFF.

The V gene is TRBV6-2 or TRBV6-3, the J gene TRBJ2-1; 7 bases are a match to TRBD2. After removal of 4 bases from V and 4 bases from J, the junction contained 4 bases not matched to a gene. This CDR3 spans 14 amino acids. CDR1 MNHEY and CDR2 SVGEGT come from the germline V gene. For the CDR3, the DNA is TGTGCCAGCAGTTCCAGCGGGGATTACAATGAGCAGTTCTTC. This sequence encodes CASSSSGDYNEQFF.

V is TRBV18 and J is TRBJ2-3; D not certain. The V gene lost 5 bases and the J gene lost 6 bases, with 9 bases spanning the gap. Germline-derived CDR1 and CDR2 are KGHSH and LQKENI. This CDR3 is built from 12 residues. The DNA of the CDR3 is TGTGCCAGCTCAACGAAGGAGGATACGCAGTATTTT. This codes for CASSTKEDTQYF.

This clone was recorded only once. This rearrangement joins TRBV27 to TRBJ2-2; maybe TRBD2 (5 bases). Trimming took off 6 bases at V and 1 base at J, with 18 bases between the two ends. CDR1 and CDR2 (germline): MNHEY, SMNVEV (reference sequence). The CDR3 sequence is 17 residues long. CDR3 protein: CASSPSIGNGNTGELFF. DNA of the CDR3: TGTGCCAGCAGCCCCTCCATCGGGAATGGGAACACCGGGGAGCTGTTTTTT.

V gene TRBV18 combines with J gene TRBJ2-2, with a tentative D call TRBD1 (6 bases). The CDR3 has 15 residues. Germline values: CDR1 KGHSH, CDR2 LQKENI. The ends were cut back, 1 base at V and 1 base at J, with 7 bases in the middle. CDR3 region: CASSPQTGNTGELFF. Written as DNA, the CDR3 is TGTGCCAGCTCACCACAGACAGGGAACACCGGGGAGCTGTTTTTT.

This rearrangement joins TRBV10-2 to TRBJ2-7; 12 bases fit TRBD2. Germline values: CDR1 WSHSY, CDR2 SAAADI. CDR3 length equals 15 residues. Germline trimming cut 6 bases from V and 3 bases from J; bases unmatched to any gene: 6. CDR3: CASRSTTSGSYEQYF. DNA of the CDR3: TGCGCCAGCAGATCAACGACTAGCGGGAGCTACGAGCAGTACTTC.

J is TRBJ2-1 and V is TRBV24-1; the D is unclear. V lost 1 base to trimming and J lost 9 bases, with 9 bases between them. The CDR3 is 13 amino acids. The germline V gene encodes CDR1 KGHDR and CDR2 SFDVKD. The CDR3 is CATSDLGEAEQFF. CDR3 in DNA: TGTGCCACCAGTGATTTAGGCGAGGCTGAGCAGTTCTTC.

The rearrangement uses TRBV4-1 and TRBJ1-2; 10 positions match TRBD1. The V segment lost 5 bases and the J segment 7 bases; nucleotides outside the gene matches: 13. The CDR3 contains 16 residues. Germline-derived CDR1 and CDR2 are MGHRA and YSYEKL. The CDR3 loop reads CASSVTGGGGFFGYTF. CDR3 in DNA: TGCGCCAGCAGCGTGACAGGGGGCGGGGGATTTTTTGGCTACACCTTC.

The chain recombines TRBV19 with TRBJ2-1, with 7 bases identical to TRBD2. J lost 5 bases, V lost 3 bases, and 16 bases had no gene match. This CDR3 region has 18 residues. CDR1 LNHDA and CDR2 SQIVND come from the germline V gene (reference sequence). In DNA form, the CDR3 reads TGTGCCAGTAGTATGATCCTGAGCGGGGTTGCTGGGCACAATGAGCAGTTCTTC. This translates into CASSMILSGVAGHNEQFF.

This chain links TRBV29-1 with TRBJ2-1; 9 bases map to TRBD1. CDR3 length equals 14 residues. CDR1 is SQVTM and CDR2 is ANQGSEA in the germline V gene. After removal of 0 bases from V and 7 bases from J, the junction contained 4 bases not matched to a gene. The CDR3 DNA reads TGCAGCGTTGAAGATCGTGACAGGGGGAATGAGCAGTTCTTC. It specifies CSVEDRDRGNEQFF.

The V call is TRBV9, the J call TRBJ1-6; 10 nucleotides align to TRBD1. In germline, CDR1 is SGDLS, CDR2 YYNGEE. With V trimmed by 3 bases and J by 12 bases, 12 bases remained unmatched. The CDR3 is 16 amino acids. The CDR3 loop reads CASSEGTGVARKPLHF. The DNA of the CDR3 is TGTGCCAGCAGCGAGGGGACAGGGGTGGCCCGAAAACCCCTCCACTTT.

The chain uses TRBV6-5 and TRBJ1-6, with TRBD1 identical over 7 bases. The V gene's germline CDR1 is MNHEY and CDR2 SVGAGI. The length of the CDR3 is 14 residues. V shed 5 bases, J shed 11 bases, and the junction held 9 bases outside the gene matches. The CDR3 DNA reads TGTGCCAGCAGTACCCGGGACAGATATGCACCCCTCCACTTT. It yields the protein CASSTRDRYAPLHF.

The chain couples TRBV19 to TRBJ1-2, with D possibly TRBD1 on 5 matching bases. Germline V gene data show CDR1 as LNHDA and CDR2 as SQIVND (reference sequence). V shed 7 bases and J shed 2 bases, with 11 bases lying between them. This CDR3 spans 13 amino acids. CDR3 sequence reads: CASTSTGNYGYTF. The DNA of the CDR3 is TGTGCCAGTACCTCTACAGGAAACTATGGCTACACCTTC.

The CDR3 DNA reads TGTGCCAGTATTAGTCGCTCTGGGGCCAACGTCCTGACTTTC. This encodes CASISRSGANVLTF. The chain recombines TRBV19 with TRBJ2-6; the D is unclear. Germline V CDR1 and CDR2: LNHDA, SQIVND (reference sequence). Trimming stripped 7 bases from V and 0 bases from J, with 7 bases between. The CDR3 is 14 residues long.

V usage is TRBV7-8 and J usage is TRBJ1-1, with 8 bases fitting TRBD1. The CDR3 is 16 amino acids. CDR1 SGHVS and CDR2 FQNEAQ come from the germline V gene. Trimming removed 0 bases from V and 2 bases from J; junction bases left unmatched: 5. The CDR3 nucleotides are TGTGCCAGCAGCTTAGCCAACAGGGGGGTAAACACTGAAGCTTTCTTT. Translation gives CASSLANRGVNTEAFF. The entire variable domain, with the rest obtained from reference TRBV7-8 and TRBJ1-1, is as follows: GAGVSQSPRYKVAKRGQDVALRCDPISGHVSLFWYQQALGQGPEFLTYFQNEAQLDKSGLPSDRFFAERPEGSVSTLKIQRTQQEDSAVYLCASSLANRGVNTEAFFGQGTRLTVV.

The chain recombines TRBV11-2 with TRBJ1-1; 9 bases fit TRBD1. This CDR3 has 15 residues. The germline V gene encodes CDR1 SGHAT and CDR2 FQNNGV. The J segment lost 3 bases and the V segment lost 4 bases, leaving 6 bases of the junction unmatched. CDR3 loop: CASSSQDRGYTEAFF. The CDR3 bases are TGTGCCAGCAGCTCCCAGGACAGGGGATACACTGAAGCTTTCTTT. The full variable domain, in which reference TRBV11-2 and TRBJ1-1 provide the parts outside the CDR3, is EAGVAQSPRYKIIEKRQSVAFWCNPISGHATLYWYQQILGQGPKLLIQFQNNGVVDDSQLPKDRFSAERLKGVDSTLKIQPAKLEDSAVYLCASSSQDRGYTEAFFGQGTRLTVV.